The rows below give T cell receptor beta chains drawn from one sample of a study of blood T cell repertoires in COVID-19. Sequencing was performed with immunoSEQ multiplex PCR; in TCRdb, only in-frame clones are kept and a portion is missing. The table includes 250,000 or so clones, 86% detected once. The specimen was PBMCs or T cells enriched from blood (not recorded which). These receptors were collected from a woman younger than 35 who had recovered from COVID-19. Each CDR3 is given without its conserved first and last residue. A D gene is named only where the DNA matches it firmly.

v_gene	d_gene	j_gene	CDR3aa
TRBV14	TRBD2	TRBJ2-7	ASSRDFGLAGYSSYEQY
TRBV5-1	TRBD1	TRBJ2-7	ASSLTNSRGRNGREQY
TRBV28	TRBD1	TRBJ2-7	ASSIPGQKFYEQY
TRBV7-9	TRBD1	TRBJ2-7	ASSPSGQGTAEQY
TRBV5-1	TRBD1	TRBJ2-5	ASSLQGVQETQY
TRBV27	TRBD2	TRBJ2-5	ASSLSVGGGQETQY
TRBV27	-	TRBJ2-7	ASSPRRRSSYEQY
TRBV27	TRBD1	TRBJ1-5	ASSFRFLRDRLHPQH
TRBV7-9	-	TRBJ1-6	ASSRWQENSPLH
TRBV7-9	-	TRBJ1-6	ASSNDLEAPLH
TRBV5-8	-	TRBJ2-2	ASSSIAAGELF
TRBV11-2	-	TRBJ2-6	ASSLQGPGANVLT
TRBV11-2	TRBD2	TRBJ2-7	ASSLELAGRHEQY
TRBV18	-	TRBJ1-1	ASSPREDTEAF
TRBV4-1	-	TRBJ2-7	ASSQGFGWRGSYEQY
TRBV5-4	-	TRBJ1-1	ASSLAGWVEAF
TRBV9	TRBD2	TRBJ2-7	ASGKRGVRSYEQY
TRBV5-4	-	TRBJ1-2	ASSLARTNYGYT
TRBV14	TRBD1	TRBJ2-7	ASSQNRWQQGPEETGEQY
TRBV7-8	TRBD2	TRBJ2-3	ASSSTGGPGDTQY
TRBV21-1	-	TRBJ1-5	ASSKGDRGNQPQH
TRBV29-1	TRBD1	TRBJ1-5	SVAGGQGYRNQPQH
TRBV6-5	TRBD2	TRBJ2-3	ASRPGLESTDTQY
TRBV6-5	-	TRBJ1-3	ASHPRGRTGNTIY
TRBV7-2	TRBD1	TRBJ2-7	ASSLAGQEPVYEQY
TRBV5-4	-	TRBJ1-1	ASSLDRMNTEAF
TRBV10-3	-	TRBJ1-1	AISVSGDDGAF
TRBV11-3	-	TRBJ2-7	ASGSSTGYEQY
TRBV7-2	TRBD2	TRBJ2-7	ASSLLAGGPYEQY
TRBV29-1	-	TRBJ2-7	SVQSQAPKQY
TRBV10-1	TRBD1	TRBJ1-4	ASSESRTGAEKLF
TRBV7-5	-	TRBJ2-1	VRSRLPSGSSYNEQF
TRBV7-9	-	TRBJ2-7	ASSLEPLGGPSWTYEQY
TRBV3-1/TRBV3-2	TRBD2	TRBJ2-1	ASSQDVVAGGVEQF
TRBV4-2	-	TRBJ1-2	ASSQVPRQTYGYT
TRBV6-5	-	TRBJ2-1	ASTGGTYNEQF
TRBV27	-	TRBJ1-5	ASSLWPGHSNQPQH
TRBV4-1	-	TRBJ2-1	ASSQDQLGRGQF
TRBV2	TRBD1	TRBJ2-4	ASREGQGVPSVLAKNIQY
TRBV3-1/TRBV3-2	-	TRBJ1-3	ASSQDRRGYSGNTIY
TRBV7-8	TRBD1	TRBJ1-6	ASSSEQGPYSPLH
TRBV5-4	-	TRBJ2-7	ASSDPGITYEQY
TRBV7-9	-	TRBJ2-6	ASSLTGVAGANVLT
TRBV5-4	TRBD2	TRBJ2-5	ASSTTSGRAQETQY
TRBV18	TRBD1	TRBJ2-7	ASSLAGTGKNCEQY
TRBV28	-	TRBJ1-5	ASSPQGGTNNQPQH
TRBV11-2	-	TRBJ2-1	ASRGETGFNEQF
TRBV7-2	-	TRBJ1-1	ASSLGGGGTEAF
TRBV15	-	TRBJ1-3	ATSSTSGSGNTIY
TRBV5-1	-	TRBJ2-7	ASSPSGNSYEQY
TRBV4-2	-	TRBJ2-6	ASSQDWAPGGANVLT